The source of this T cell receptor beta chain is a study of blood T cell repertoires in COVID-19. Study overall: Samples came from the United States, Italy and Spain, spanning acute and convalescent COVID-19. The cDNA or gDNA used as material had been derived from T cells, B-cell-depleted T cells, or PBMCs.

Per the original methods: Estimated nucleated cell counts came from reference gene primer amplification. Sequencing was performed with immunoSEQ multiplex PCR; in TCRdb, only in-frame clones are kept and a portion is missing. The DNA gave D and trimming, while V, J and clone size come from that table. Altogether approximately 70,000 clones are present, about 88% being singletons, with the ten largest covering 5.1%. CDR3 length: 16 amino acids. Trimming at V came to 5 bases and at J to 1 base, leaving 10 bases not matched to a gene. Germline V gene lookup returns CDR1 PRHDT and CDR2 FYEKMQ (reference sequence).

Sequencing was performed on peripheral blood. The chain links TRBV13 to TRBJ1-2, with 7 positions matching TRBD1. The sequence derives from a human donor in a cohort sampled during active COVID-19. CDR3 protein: CASSVPPGQNNYGYTF. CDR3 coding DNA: TGTGCCAGCAGCGTTCCTCCGGGACAGAATAACTATGGCTACACCTTC.